This T cell receptor (beta chain) was documented in a study of somatic mutations in T cells in chronic GVHD (dated by TCRdb to the early 2020s). Genomic DNA was isolated and then used for TCRbeta deep sequencing. The immunoSEQ assay, provided as a commercial service, was used for both TCRbeta CDR3 sequencing and the initial data processing. The authors' analysis ran thus. Reads were demultiplexed, adapter and primer sequences were removed, similar clones were merged by frequency-ratio clustering, and V, D, J genes were annotated with IMGT. The clones in this table, taken by TCRdb from immuneACCESS, are in-frame only. Not every clone is retained; where verified, under half of the shortfall comes from an unresolved V gene, and the cause of the rest is unknown. V, J and clone size derive from that table, while D and trimming were established from the DNA sequence. The sample table records some 13,000 clones; roughly 78% of these occur just once. The ten largest account for roughly 30% of the sample.

For sorting, cells were stained with anti-CD3, anti-CD4, anti-CD8 and a Vbeta20 antibody from the IOTest Beta Mark kit and sorted on a FACSAria III to a purity above 99%. Peripheral blood was collected in sodium heparin tubes, and mononuclear cells were isolated by Ficoll-Paque PLUS density gradient centrifugation. Before TCRbeta deep sequencing, the CD4+ Vbeta20+, CD4+ Vbeta20-, and CD8+ T cell fractions were FACS-sorted. Remarks on this clone: Its antigen specificity is not known. No qualities accompany the bases; no much larger clone lies one base away.

At the junction V is shortened by 1 base and J by 3 bases; bases outside the gene matches: 4. Measured from the cysteine to the phenylalanine, the CDR3 is 15 residues long. The kept DNA is CDR3 alone, 45 bases in frame from the first base. CDR1 SEHNR and CDR2 FQNEAQ are derived from the germline V gene (reference sequence). The chain links TRBV7-9 with TRBJ2-3, with 7 junctional bases fitting TRBD2. The specimen was Vbeta20-negative CD4+ T cells from blood. Per the publication, the cell subset or site label means: CD4+ T cells sorted as TCR Vbeta20 negative by flow cytometry. The TCR comes from a male patient in his fifties or sixties with chronic graft-versus-host disease. After a transplant, some T cells may be the graft donor's own cells. The nucleotide sequence reads as follows: TGTGCCAGCAGCTTAGGAGCGGGGAAGACAGATACGCAGTATTTT. Its protein is CASSLGAGKTDTQYF.